Reported below is one T cell receptor beta chain. Authors' methods: Reference gene primer amplification gave nucleated cell count estimates. Assay used: immunoSEQ multiplex PCR; TCRdb lists only in-frame clones, some missing. That table supplies the V and J calls and clone size; D and trimming were determined from the DNA. The profile covers nearly 300,000 clones, with roughly 88% appearing a single time and roughly 6.9% taken by the ten largest. This specimen comes from a study of blood T cell repertoires in COVID-19. Germline trimming cut 4 bases from V and 0 bases from J; bases unmatched to any gene: 7. CDR3 length equals 16 residues. The germline V gene has CDR1 LNHNV and CDR2 YYDKDF (reference sequence).

The chain joins TRBV15 to TRBJ2-7, with 9 bases aligning to TRBD1. The origin of this receptor is a woman in her thirties who had recovered from COVID-19. The material sequenced was peripheral blood. CDR3 nucleotides: TGTGCCACCAGCATATTGGGGACAGGGAGCTCCTACGAGCAGTACTTC. Amino acid sequence: CATSILGTGSSYEQYF.